The 15 T cell receptor beta chains given below trace back to one sample, sequenced in a study of T-cell reconstitution after alpha-beta-depleted transplantation in children. Unique molecular identifiers were incorporated when the TCRbeta library was constructed. TCRdb itself ran the PCR reads through MiXCR, one entry per CDR3 protein. The sample includes over 200,000 distinct CDR3 sequences, around 9.6% of them seen just once. Sequenced here: PBMCs from the stem cell graft donor, sampled from the stem cell graft. The receptors shown here come from a human donor who donated a stem cell graft to a child with acute lymphoblastic leukemia.

The chain carries TRBV7-2 and TRBJ1-1, with D hard to call. The germline V gene has CDR1 SGHTA and CDR2 FQGNSA. The CDR3 consists of 15 residues. Between the trimmed V and J ends, which lost 1 base and 0 bases, there was a span of 9 bases. This CDR3 reads CASSLDRIMNTEAFF. The CDR3 bases are TGTGCCAGCAGCTTAGACAGAATCATGAACACTGAAGCTTTCTTT.

Only a few counts were recorded for this clonotype. This chain connects TRBV12-3 or TRBV12-4 to TRBJ1-5; 9 bases map to TRBD1. The CDR3 runs to 14 residues. Trimming removed 5 bases from V and 4 bases from J; junction bases left unmatched: 3. CDR3 loop: CASSTGQGNQPQHF. In nucleotides, the CDR3 is TGTGCCAGCAGTACCGGACAGGGGAATCAGCCCCAGCATTTT.

The table lists this clonotype with many counts. The V gene is TRBV5-5, the J gene TRBJ2-3, with D perhaps matching TRBD1 (7 bases). In germline, CDR1 is SGHKS, CDR2 YYEKEE (reference sequence). The CDR3 loop spans 16 amino acids. With 1 base removed from V and 4 bases from J, the gap between germline ends came to 16 bases. The CDR3 protein is CASSLSPGGTADTQYF. The CDR3 DNA is TGTGCCAGCAGCTTGTCGCCAGGGGGGACCGCAGATACGCAGTATTTT.

At least ten counts were recorded for this clonotype. The chain employs TRBV29-1 and TRBJ2-1, with D hard to call. The germline V and J ends were trimmed by 2 bases and 4 bases, with 12 bases remaining between them. This CDR3 spans 14 amino acids. The germline gives CDR1 SQVTM, CDR2 ANQGSEA. CDR3 loop: CSVESDWSYNEQFF. In DNA, the CDR3 is TGCAGCGTTGAATCTGACTGGTCGTACAATGAGCAGTTCTTC.

CDR3 nucleotide sequence: TGTGCCAGTACGCGGGCAGGCCGAAACTATGGCTACACCTTC. It yields the protein CASTRAGRNYGYTF. The chain uses TRBV12-3 or TRBV12-4 and TRBJ1-2; D uncertain. The CDR3 runs to 14 residues. V lost 9 bases to trimming and J lost 2 bases, with 16 bases between them.

In this sample, this clonotype turned up many times. The chain carries TRBV6-7 and TRBJ2-3; 7 nucleotides agree with TRBD2. TRBV6-7 is sorted into the ORF group, with uncertain function. The CDR3 covers 15 residues. The trim removed 2 bases at V and 1 base at J, leaving 3 bases unmatched. DNA of the CDR3: TGTGCCAGCAGTTACCAGCTAGCGGGCACAGATACGCAGTATTTT. Residues: CASSYQLAGTDTQYF.

This clonotype was picked up many times. J is TRBJ1-6 and V is TRBV9; 10 bases map to TRBD1. The CDR3 runs 14 residues. The germline CDR1 and CDR2 sequences are SGDLS and YYNGEE. With V trimmed by 5 bases and J by 7 bases, 3 bases remained unmatched. The CDR3 here is CASRPGQGNSPLHF. Here the CDR3 DNA reads TGTGCCAGCAGGCCGGGACAGGGGAATTCACCCCTCCACTTT.

This clonotype has only a few counts. The chain has TRBV5-1 and TRBJ2-5; no definite D call. Trimming removed 7 bases from V and 5 bases from J, with 18 bases in between. CDR1 and CDR2 from the germline V gene are SGHRS and YFSETQ. The CDR3 has 14 amino acids. Written as DNA, the CDR3 is TGCGCCAGCTGCGCAGGCGGCGCACGGGAGACCCAGTACTTC. Amino acids: CASCAGGARETQYF.

This clonotype has just a few counts. The chain is built from TRBV29-1 and TRBJ1-3, with D perhaps matching TRBD1 (6 bases). The germline CDR1 and CDR2 sequences are SQVTM and ANQGSEA. V was trimmed by 6 bases and J by 0 bases, leaving 12 bases between them. The CDR3 runs to 14 residues. The CDR3 sequence is CSVAGQNSGNTIYF. The CDR3 nucleotides read TGCAGCGTCGCGGGACAAAACTCTGGAAACACCATATATTTT.

This clonotype was recorded many times. The V gene is TRBV20-1, the J gene TRBJ1-1, with 7 nucleotides matching TRBD1. The CDR3 runs to 13 residues. The V segment lost 5 bases and the J segment 3 bases; nucleotides outside the gene matches: 6. Germline assignment: CDR1 DFQATT and CDR2 SNEGSKA (reference sequence). CDR3 nucleotide sequence: TGCAGTGCTGCCATTGACAGGGACACTGAAGCTTTCTTT. Its protein is CSAAIDRDTEAFF.

Many counts were recorded for this clonotype. The chain uses TRBV18 and TRBJ2-5; 7 nucleotides match TRBD2. V shed 0 bases and J 4 bases; nucleotides not matched to a gene: 2. CDR3 length: 14 residues. Looked up from germline, CDR1 is KGHSH and CDR2 is LQKENI. CDR3 amino acids: CASSPPGRGETQYF. The CDR3 coding sequence is TGTGCCAGCTCACCACCGGGGAGGGGAGAGACCCAGTACTTC. The variable domain in full, completed from reference TRBV18 and TRBJ2-5, reads NAGVMQNPRHLVRRRGQEARLRCSPMKGHSHVYWYRQLPEEGLKFMVYLQKENIIDESGMPKERFSAEFPKEGPSILRIQQVVRGDSAAYFCASSPPGRGETQYFGPGTRLLVL.

This clonotype was counted a few times. This rearrangement joins TRBV5-1 to TRBJ2-2; D not certain. Trimming took off 3 bases at V and 4 bases at J, with 10 bases between the two ends. The germline gives CDR1 SGHRS, CDR2 YFSETQ. The CDR3 length is 14 residues. DNA of the CDR3: TGCGCCAGCAGCTGGGCATGGGGCACCGGGGAGCTGTTTTTT. It encodes CASSWAWGTGELFF.

Many counts were recorded for this clonotype. The CDR3 protein is CASRVGHNQPQHF. The CDR3 DNA sequence: TGTGCCAGCAGGGTCGGGCACAATCAGCCCCAGCATTTT. The chain recombines TRBV12-3 or TRBV12-4 with TRBJ1-5; D gene ambiguous. V was trimmed by 6 bases and J by 3 bases, leaving 9 bases between them. This CDR3 region has 13 residues.

This clonotype appeared many times. This rearrangement joins TRBV5-5 to TRBJ2-2; D unclear. Trimming removed 3 bases from V and 5 bases from J, with 14 bases in between. The CDR3 length is 15 residues. CDR1 is SGHKS, CDR2 YYEKEE, per germline (reference sequence). Here the CDR3 DNA reads TGTGCCAGCAGCTGGACGTTTCGGGTGACCGGGGAGCTGTTTTTT. This translates into CASSWTFRVTGELFF.

This rearrangement joins TRBV11-2 to TRBJ2-2, with D possibly matching TRBD2 (6 bases). This CDR3 comprises 16 residues. Trimming pared 5 bases from V and 7 bases from J, leaving 20 bases between. The V gene's germline CDR1 is SGHAT and CDR2 FQNNGV. The CDR3 sequence is CASSHRGGSMGGELFF. The CDR3, as DNA: TGTGCCAGCAGCCACAGAGGAGGGAGTATGGGCGGGGAGCTGTTTTTT.